This T cell receptor (beta chain) was sequenced in a study of PD-1 blockade in classical Hodgkin lymphoma. Study results and caveats: A significant rise in TCR diversity by C4D1 was seen for CD4+ but not CD8+ cells.

Time point defined: cycle 4 day 1 (C4D1), after less than seven weeks of nivolumab. After autologous stem cell transplantation all patients relapsed, and prior brentuximab vedotin exposure differed between cohorts. Concerning this clone: No antigen is known for it.

Measured with immunoSEQ multiplex PCR; TCRdb has only the in-frame clones, and not every one. The data contain about 8,800 clones, roughly four fifths of them seen just once; the ten biggest clones take up under 55%. The CDR3 is 13 amino acids. Trimming removed 4 bases at V and 3 bases at J, with 10 bases between. The germline V gene encodes CDR1 SNHLY and CDR2 FYNNEI. This rearrangement joins TRBV2 to TRBJ2-7; D is ambiguous. The sequencing here drew on peripheral blood mononuclear cells (PBMCs), taken before the fourth cycle of nivolumab. The origin of this receptor is a human donor with classical Hodgkin lymphoma. The CDR3 DNA reads as TGTGCCAGCAGTGTTAACAGAAACTACGAGCAGTACTTC. Its protein product is CASSVNRNYEQYF.